Given below is one TCR beta chain in context. Its antigen remains undetermined. Base qualities are not provided; no much larger clone lies one nucleotide away. For this chain, trimming is 1 base at the V end and 4 bases at the J end, and the number of junction bases without a gene match is 7. Sequences SEHNR (CDR1) and FQNEAQ (CDR2) are obtained from the germline V gene (reference sequence). The CDR3 runs 16 residues from the cysteine to the phenylalanine. This entry keeps only the CDR3 DNA: 48 bases, framed from base 1. The cohort comprised hundreds of healthy bone marrow donors. At the time of sampling, every cohort member was nominally healthy, though immune exposures that went unrecorded were likely present. The donor was CMV seronegative and was included in the group of 352 seronegative cohort members. Each donor provided a peripheral blood sample, and peripheral blood mononuclear cells were used for TCR beta sequencing. Genomic DNA was extracted from the blood cell samples with the Qiagen DNeasy Blood Extraction Kit.

The record originates from a study of cytomegalovirus exposure and HLA in healthy donors (dated by TCRdb to 2016 to 2017). Turning to the overall study: An earlier analysis of roughly 500 of the donors reported approximately 300 Gb of sequence data and around 120 million unique TCR beta sequences from some 180 million T cells. A separate validation cohort of roughly 130 different subjects was used in addition to the 666-subject first cohort. An earlier analysis of 587 of the donors used high-throughput TCR beta sequencing to judge whether each TCR beta V gene segment behaved as functional or pseudogenic. The number of donors typed differed by locus, with 629-630 for A, B, C, DRB1 and DQB1, around 520 for DQA1, 606 for DPA1, and some 440 for DPB1. All discovery cohort repertoires had been generated using a single sequencing platform. Class I and class II HLA loci were covered by the typing at four-digit resolution. In a later analysis, previously published TCR beta repertoires from more than 500 donors were re-analyzed and high-resolution HLA genotyping was added so that TCR occurrence patterns could be studied. The T cell repertoires of 700 or so subjects were profiled by immunosequencing and related to cytomegalovirus serostatus. Roughly 300 gigabases of sequencing data and tens of millions of unique TCR sequences were included in an early release covering under 650 HLA-typed donors. The study was designed to test whether signatures of past pathogen exposure could be identified by cataloging public T cell receptors. Donor age, sex, ethnicity and CMV serostatus were compiled alongside the repertoire data. Five DR-DQ haplotypes were treated as single units for association and clustering because of strong linkage in the cohort. Among about 410 genotyped donors of the cohort, an average of around 240,000 unique TCR beta nucleotide sequences was sequenced per donor, of which 15% to 20% were non-productive. A later genetic analysis used genome-wide SNP genotypes for about 55% of the 666 donors, treating that subset as a discovery cohort. The study combined high-throughput TCR immunosequencing, statistical association of individual TCRs with disease status, and machine learning to predict cytomegalovirus infection status. The genetic ancestry cluster associated with self-reported Caucasian donors included around four fifths of the roughly 390 genotyped donors. The later analysis used no new phenotypic data to find candidate immune exposures, relying instead on TCR beta sequences and their occurrence across donors.

Library construction relied on the immunoSEQ multiplex PCR assay. For the multiplex PCR, a mixture combining 60 forward primers for TCR Vbeta segments and 13 reverse primers for TCR Jbeta segments was used. The CDR3 region of rearranged TCR beta genes was amplified from genomic DNA by a multiplex PCR assay. Amplified TCR beta libraries were sequenced as 87-base-pair reads on the Illumina HiSeq System. Turning to the authors' computational methods: In a later analysis, roughly 80 million unique TCR beta chains were counted across the approximately 670 repertoires, and roughly 10 million of these chains were shared by at least two donors. Raw reads were error-corrected and collapsed into unique sequences by a nearest-neighbor algorithm in which closely related sequences were merged to remove PCR and sequencing errors. Alignment of CDR3 sequences to IMGT reference sequences was used to assign V, D and J gene segments. For a sequence to be retained, a match of at least six nucleotides was required to both a V gene segment and a J gene segment. A rearrangement was called productive if the CDR3 had no stop codons and remained in frame with V and J, and every other rearrangement was called non-productive. Following IMGT convention, CDR3 was defined as the stretch from the second conserved V-encoded cysteine up to the conserved J-encoded phenylalanine. The earlier analysis of 550 to 650 of the donors excluded any sequence lacking an unambiguous match to a single V gene segment. In an earlier analysis of approximately 610 of the donors, V segments were called functional above 56.7% productive rearrangements and were called segregating when the between-donor standard deviation exceeded 5%. A statistical classification framework was built to diagnose cytomegalovirus status from the catalog of TCR beta chain sequences. V and J gene assignment, in a later analysis, came from comparing TCR nucleotide sequences with IMGT/GENE-DB human TR gene sequences. Using the TCRdist pipeline, a later analysis assigned CDR3 sequences along with most-parsimonious VDJ recombination scenarios. In a later analysis, each TCR beta chain was defined by its CDR3 amino acid sequence together with its V-gene family, and reads lacking a unique V-gene family were excluded. In a later analysis, around 600 highly shared, low-generation-probability nucleotide sequences were removed to address suspected cross-contamination and a sequencing artifact. A later analysis calculated a clonal expansion index for each public chain from normalized within-repertoire ranks of inferred template counts. In a later analysis, generation probabilities were computed with a VDJ recombination model fitted to out-of-frame rearrangements, and the resulting probabilities were checked against IGoR. In a later analysis, TCR-TCR, TCR-HLA and TCR-CMV co-occurrence was scored with hypergeometric tests, and a repertoire-size bias correction was applied to TCR pairs. False discovery rates were estimated in a later analysis by permuting HLA or CMV assignments 20 times. In a later analysis, co-occurring TCRs were grouped using DBSCAN, and TCRdist sequence similarity was added for clustering within HLA-allele-positive subsets. Repertoires with fewer than 30,000 or more than 120,000 public chains, plus five repertoires with anomalous nucleotide sharing, were excluded from co-occurrence clustering. TCRdb stores this immuneACCESS table with in-frame sequences only. Part of the clones is absent; in the studies checked, under half of the shortfall reflects unresolved V genes, and no reason is known for the rest. V, J and clone size derive from that table, while D and trimming were established from the DNA sequence. This sample gives about 99,000 clones in total; around four fifths of them show up just once. Of the sample, more than 1.5% is held by the ten largest clones.

The study at large found these results: Because counts were too low, more than 15 rarely observed V segments, including chromosome 9 orphons, were left out of the earlier analysis of a few hundred of the donors. A further reported finding was that TCR beta sequences accurately predicted the HLA-A and HLA-B alleles for most subjects in the first cohort. In a later analysis, 16,951 TCR beta sequences were associated with specific HLA alleles at a false discovery rate of 0.05. According to a later analysis, TCR association rates differed among HLA loci, with DRB1 alleles showing the most associated TCRs and HLA-C alleles showing the fewest. For the cohort, immune exposure information was limited to CMV serostatus. Linkage disequilibrium might explain the correlated functional status among segregating V segments, but an unknown experimental factor could not be excluded. A cluster of highly shared sequence variants was judged likely to be a technical artifact of the sequencing pipeline. In this cohort, only TCR beta chains were sequenced, and detectable features were limited by the absence of alpha or paired-chain data. According to a later analysis, parvovirus B19, influenza, CMV and Epstein-Barr virus appeared linked to several top co-occurrence clusters. Strong co-occurrence of HLA alleles, especially DR and DQ, made assigning TCR associations to individual alleles difficult. A total of 150 or so TCR beta chains were listed by the study as associated with cytomegalovirus. According to the authors, the approach could potentially be generalized to other disease states and immunological phenotypes. The classifier was reported to diagnose cytomegalovirus status with high specificity and sensitivity in both the original cohort and the validation cohort. While some public TCRs were present in many individuals, most TCR sequences turned up only very rarely across donors. Compared with equally common non-associated chains, HLA-associated TCR beta chains in a later analysis were more clonally expanded and had lower generation probabilities. Because some donors lacked HLA typing at each locus, the association tests relied only on the typed subset. The presence/absence analyses assumed that sequencing depth was roughly uniform across donors, and that assumption may not be true. Some IMGT-functional V segments, including TRBV6-2 and TRBV6-3, could not be distinguished by the 87-base-pair reads and were therefore excluded. Most CMV-associated TCR beta chains appeared to be HLA-restricted in a later analysis, and the HLA associations seemed to be driven largely by CMV exposure. Three of the identified cytomegalovirus-associated TCR beta chains were confirmed in vitro to be specific for cytomegalovirus antigens. A later genetic analysis reported fewer N-insertions in productive TCRs among donors in an Asian-associated ancestry cluster than the roughly 670-donor mean. Broadly in line with IMGT annotations, most TCR beta V segments showed up in productive rearrangements about 87% or about 30% of the time in an earlier analysis of roughly 590 of the donors. A later genetic analysis associated a missense DCLRE1C variant with V-gene and J-gene trimming of TCR beta chains, and an independent cohort replicated the association.

This receptor was obtained from a woman aged 40-49 years in good health and CMV-seronegative. The sequence is built from TRBV7-9 and TRBJ1-5; TRBD1 aligns with 7 central bases. The specimen was PBMCs. The CDR3 has the sequence CASSLEGAGTNQPQHF. Read as DNA, the sequence is TGTGCCAGCAGCTTAGAGGGGGCGGGGACGAATCAGCCCCAGCATTTT.